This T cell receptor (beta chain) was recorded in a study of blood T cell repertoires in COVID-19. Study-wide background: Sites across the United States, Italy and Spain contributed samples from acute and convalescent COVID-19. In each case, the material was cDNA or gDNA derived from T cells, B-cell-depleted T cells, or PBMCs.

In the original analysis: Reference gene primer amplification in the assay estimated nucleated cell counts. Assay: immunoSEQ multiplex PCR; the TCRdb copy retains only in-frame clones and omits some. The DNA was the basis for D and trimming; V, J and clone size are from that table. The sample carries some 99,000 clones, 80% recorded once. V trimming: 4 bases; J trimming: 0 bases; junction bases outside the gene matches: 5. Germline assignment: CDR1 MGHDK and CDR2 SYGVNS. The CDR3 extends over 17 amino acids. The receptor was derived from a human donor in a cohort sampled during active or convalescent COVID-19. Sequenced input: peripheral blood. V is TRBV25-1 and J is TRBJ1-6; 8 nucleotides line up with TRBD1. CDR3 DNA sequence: TGTGCCAGCAGTGCACCAGGGGGCAGCTCCTATAATTCACCCCTCCACTTT. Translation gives CASSAPGGSSYNSPLHF. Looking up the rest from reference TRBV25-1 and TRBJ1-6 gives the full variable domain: EADIYQTPRYLVIGTGKKITLECSQTMGHDKMYWYQQDPGMELHLIHYSYGVNSTEKGDLSSESTVSRIRTEHFPLTLESARPSHTSQYLCASSAPGGSSYNSPLHFGNGTRLTVT.